Following are 29 T cell receptor beta chains from one sample sequenced in a study of blood T cells in healthy people across ages. PCR was performed a second time for about 6 to 11 cycles using a sample-barcoded 5' primer and a J-beta primer mix. TCRdb used MiXCR to reprocess the 5' RACE reads, holding one entry per CDR3 protein. The table includes 600,000 or so distinct CDR3 sequences, approximately 30% detected once. Input material: blood. Receptor source: a woman of 80 years or more in good health.

This clonotype was found many times. The rearrangement joins TRBV6-6 to TRBJ2-1, with D unresolved. The germline V and J ends were trimmed by 7 bases and 1 base, with 8 bases remaining between them. The CDR3 extends over 13 amino acids. The germline V gene has CDR1 MNHNY and CDR2 SVGAGI (reference sequence). For the CDR3, the DNA is TGTGCCAGCACGGCAGTTTCCTACAATGAGCAGTTCTTC. This translates into CASTAVSYNEQFF.

In its sample, this clonotype was seen many times. The V and J genes are TRBV4-1 and TRBJ2-7; D assignment may be TRBD1 or TRBD2 (5 bases each). The length of the CDR3 is 17 residues. The germline V gene encodes CDR1 MGHRA and CDR2 YSYEKL. V was cut by 1 base and J by 0 bases, with 16 bases left in between. CDR3 sequence: CASSQVYSLGTSYEQYF. In nucleotides, the CDR3 is TGCGCCAGCAGCCAAGTCTATTCGCTAGGGACCTCCTACGAGCAGTACTTC.

This clonotype was seen more than once but under ten times. The chain couples TRBV9 to TRBJ2-1, with D perhaps matching TRBD1 or TRBD2 (6 bases each). The CDR3 extends over 13 amino acids. The germline CDR1 and CDR2 sequences are SGDLS and YYNGEE. Trimming stripped 3 bases from V and 7 bases from J, with 11 bases between. CDR3 region: CASSAQGRNEQFF. The CDR3 region has the DNA TGTGCCAGCAGCGCCCAGGGGAGGAATGAGCAGTTCTTC.

Ten or more counts support this clonotype. The chain links TRBV7-2 to TRBJ2-3; 7 bases map to TRBD1. CDR3 length equals 16 residues. V shed 4 bases, J shed 4 bases, and the junction held 11 bases outside the gene matches. Germline values: CDR1 SGHTA, CDR2 FQGNSA. CDR3 coding DNA: TGTGCCAGCAGCTGGTCCCGACAGGGTACCCCAGATACGCAGTATTTT. Encoded protein: CASSWSRQGTPDTQYF.

Note on this clonotype: The junction differs from germline at one of its ends, possibly a read error. The rearrangement uses TRBV20-1 and TRBJ2-1; D call uncertain. Germline V gene sequence: CDR1 DFQATT, CDR2 SNEGSKA (reference sequence). This CDR3 has 11 amino acids. This chain's CDR3 is CSARILNEQCF. The CDR3 nucleotides are TGCAGTGCGCGCATATTGAATGAGCAGTGCTTC.

V usage is TRBV7-9 and J usage is TRBJ1-4, with a weak D call TRBD1 (5 bases). Germline CDR1 SEHNR, CDR2 FQNEAQ (reference sequence). This CDR3 contains 16 residues. The V and J ends lost 4 bases and 0 bases respectively, with 12 bases between them. The CDR3 loop is CASSSLQDATNEKLFF. The CDR3 DNA sequence: TGTGCCAGCAGCTCTTTACAGGATGCAACTAATGAAAAACTGTTTTTT.

Ten or more counts support this clonotype. The J gene is TRBJ2-5, the V gene TRBV6-1; no reliable D call. CDR3 length: 13 residues. CDR1 is MNHNS and CDR2 is SASEGT in the germline V gene. With 0 bases removed from V and 7 bases from J, the gap between germline ends came to 9 bases. DNA for the CDR3: TGTGCCAGCAGTGAAGCGGCGATAGGGACCCAGTACTTC. Amino acid sequence: CASSEAAIGTQYF.

The chain is built from TRBV2 and TRBJ2-4; D is perhaps TRBD1 (5 bases). The J call may be wrong; the DNA end is better matched by TRBJ2-7. CDR3 length: 11 residues. Germline loops: CDR1 SNHLY, CDR2 FYNNEI. The CDR3 loop reads CASMKGNEQYF. CDR3 in DNA: TGTGCCAGCATGAAGGGGAACGAGCAGTACTTC.

This clonotype was counted ten times or more. The J gene is TRBJ1-6, the V gene TRBV10-3, with TRBD1 matching 7 bases. Germline assignment: CDR1 ENHRY and CDR2 SYGVKD. The CDR3 spans 14 residues. Germline trimming cut 2 bases from V and 9 bases from J; bases unmatched to any gene: 4. The CDR3 nucleotides read TGTGCCATCAGTGAGGACAGGGCTAGTTCACCCCTCCACTTT. Translated, it gives CAISEDRASSPLHF.

This clonotype was counted only a few times. Since a much larger clone is just one base distant, this may be a read error. The gene calls are TRBV12-3 or TRBV12-4 and TRBJ2-1; D perhaps matches TRBD1 (7 bases). The J call is in doubt because the DNA end fits TRBJ2-7 better. This CDR3 contains 16 residues. CDR3 sequence: CASSPRGDGSYNEQYF. In nucleotides, the CDR3 is TGTGCCAGCAGTCCCAGGGGGGATGGCTCCTACAATGAGCAGTACTTC.

This clonotype has at least ten counts. The chain is built from TRBV7-9 and TRBJ2-7, with D perhaps matching TRBD2 (6 bases). The germline V and J ends were trimmed by 5 bases and 3 bases, with 14 bases remaining between them. The CDR3 sequence is 14 residues long. Germline CDR1 SEHNR, CDR2 FQNEAQ (reference sequence). CDR3 sequence (DNA): TGTGCCAGCAGCCCCGGCGGGACGGACTACGAGCAGTACTTC. Its translation: CASSPGGTDYEQYF.

The V call is TRBV6-5, the J call TRBJ2-1; D gene ambiguous. V was cut by 2 bases and J by 1 base, with 9 bases left in between. Germline loops: CDR1 MNHEY, CDR2 SVGAGI. The CDR3 consists of 15 residues. As DNA, the CDR3 is TGTGCCAGCAGTTACACAGACCTATCCTACAATGAGCAGTTCTTC. Protein: CASSYTDLSYNEQFF.

This clonotype was seen ten or more times. The rearrangement joins TRBV29-1 to TRBJ1-2; 8 bases align to TRBD1. The ends lost 4 bases at V and 6 bases at J; junction bases unmatched: 10. This CDR3 region has 14 residues. Germline V gene lookup returns CDR1 SQVTM and CDR2 ANQGSEA. DNA of the CDR3: TGCAGCGTTGGGTGGACAGGGTCTAGTGATGGCTACACCTTC. This encodes CSVGWTGSSDGYTF.

This clonotype was found many times. The chain links TRBV4-2 to TRBJ1-2; D is undetermined. This CDR3 is built from 14 residues. The germline V gene encodes CDR1 LGHNA and CDR2 YNFKEQ. With 4 bases removed from V and 4 bases from J, the gap between germline ends came to 13 bases. In DNA, the CDR3 is TGTGCCAGCAGCCGCGACCCCCTAGGCTATGGCTACACCTTC. Translating gives CASSRDPLGYGYTF.

The V and J genes are TRBV7-2 and TRBJ1-2, with D hard to call. Germline assignment: CDR1 SGHTA and CDR2 FQGNSA. V lost 5 bases to trimming and J lost 6 bases, with 22 bases between them. This CDR3 has 16 amino acids. CDR3 in DNA: TGTGCCAGCAGCCCGAGAACGGACCCAGGTACCCATGGCTACACCTTC. Translated, it gives CASSPRTDPGTHGYTF.

This chain joins TRBV10-2 and TRBJ1-2; D may be TRBD1 (5 bases). The CDR3 runs 14 residues. Germline loops: CDR1 WSHSY, CDR2 SAAADI. V was clipped by 7 bases and J by 4 bases, with 16 bases between them. The CDR3 is CASIAGGTLYGYTF. The CDR3 region has the DNA TGCGCCAGCATTGCCGGGGGGACCCTCTATGGCTACACCTTC.

This clonotype appeared a few times. One end of the junction is discordant with germline, which a read error may explain. The chain employs TRBV6-1 and TRBJ1-1, with D perhaps matching TRBD1 (6 bases). Germline loops: CDR1 MNHNS, CDR2 SASEGT. This CDR3 region has 13 residues. The CDR3 nucleotides read TGTGTCAGCAGTGTGAATGGACAGCGGGACGCTTTCTTT. Protein product: CVSSVNGQRDAFF.

This clonotype has more than one count but fewer than ten. J is TRBJ2-3 and V is TRBV7-6; 7 bases are shared with TRBD1. With V trimmed by 6 bases and J by 6 bases, 9 bases remained unmatched. The CDR3 extends over 14 amino acids. The V gene's germline CDR1 is SGHVS and CDR2 FNYEAQ. CDR3 region: CASRTTGSRDTQYF. In DNA form, the CDR3 reads TGTGCCAGCAGGACGACAGGGTCAAGGGATACGCAGTATTTT. The whole variable domain, remainder taken from reference TRBV7-6 and TRBJ2-3, is GAGVSQSPRYKVTKRGQDVALRCDPISGHVSLYWYRQALGQGPEFLTYFNYEAQQDKSGLPNDRFSAERPEGSISTLTIQRTEQRDSAMYRCASRTTGSRDTQYFGPGTRLTVL.

This clonotype has ten or more counts. This chain joins TRBV7-9 and TRBJ2-7, with 10 nucleotides matching TRBD1. CDR3 size: 15 residues. Germline CDR1 SEHNR, CDR2 FQNEAQ (reference sequence). Trimming took 4 bases from V and 4 from J; bases not matched to a gene: 7. The CDR3 loop is CASSSGQGRAYEQYF. CDR3 nucleotide sequence: TGTGCCAGCAGCTCGGGACAGGGGAGAGCATACGAGCAGTACTTC.

This clonotype was seen at least ten times. The CDR3 region has the DNA TGTGCCAGCAGCCCCGGACTAATCGGGGAGACCCAGTACTTC. Translating it yields CASSPGLIGETQYF. V is TRBV4-2 and J is TRBJ2-5; maybe TRBD2 (6 bases). The CDR3 length is 14 residues. V was clipped by 4 bases and J by 5 bases, with 14 bases between them. Germline lookup yields CDR1 LGHNA and CDR2 YNFKEQ.

This clonotype appeared many times. The chain employs TRBV6-2 or TRBV6-3 and TRBJ2-4; the D gene is possibly TRBD2 (5 bases). Trimming cost V 5 bases and J 1 base, with 15 bases left between them. CDR1 and CDR2 from the germline V gene are MNHEY and SVGEGT. The length of the CDR3 is 16 residues. The CDR3 reads CASSTPGEGAKNIQYF. Written as DNA, the CDR3 is TGTGCCAGCAGTACCCCCGGGGAAGGGGCCAAAAACATTCAGTACTTC.

For this clonotype: At one end the junction does not follow the germline gene, possibly because of a read error. The chain carries TRBV30 and TRBJ1-4, with 8 positions matching TRBD1. The CDR3 is 14 residues long. Germline values: CDR1 GTSNPN, CDR2 SVGIG (reference sequence). In DNA, the CDR3 is TGTGCCTGGAAACGCGGGACAGGTACTGAAAAACGGTTTTTT. It codes for CAWKRGTGTEKRFF.

With regard to this clonotype: One end of the junction fails to match germline, which may point to a read error. V and J are TRBV14 and TRBJ1-5, with D uncertain. Looked up from germline, CDR1 is SGHDN and CDR2 is FVKESK. The CDR3 contains 15 residues. DNA for the CDR3: TGTGCCAGCAGCCAACGAGGGCCGGGCAATCGGCCCCAGCATTTT. Translating it yields CASSQRGPGNRPQHF. The variable domain in full, completed from reference TRBV14 and TRBJ1-5, reads EAGVTQFPSHSVIEKGQTVTLRCDPISGHDNLYWYRRVMGKEIKFLLHFVKESKQDESGMPNNRFLAERTGGTYSTLKVQPAELEDSGVYFCASSQRGPGNRPQHFGDGTRLSIL.

This clonotype was observed at least ten times. A much bigger clone sits one base away, suggesting this may be a read error. The chain uses TRBV2 and TRBJ1-6; the match to TRBD1 covers 11 bases. The V gene's germline CDR1 is SNHLY and CDR2 FYNNEI. The CDR3 consists of 15 residues. Here the CDR3 reads CASSPRDRGNSPRHF. The CDR3 region has the DNA TGTGCCAGCAGTCCCCGGGACAGGGGGAATTCACCCCGCCACTTT. Combining the CDR3 with reference TRBV2 and TRBJ1-6 gives the whole variable domain EPEVTQTPSHQVTQMGQEVILRCVPISNHLYFYWYRQILGQKVEFLVSFYNNEISEKSEIFDDQFSVERPDGSNFTLKIRSTKLEDSAMYFCASSPRDRGNSPRHFGNGTRLTVT.

This clonotype was observed many times. J is TRBJ1-2 and V is TRBV20-1, with D unclear. The CDR3 contains 12 residues. Trimming cost V 2 bases and J 2 bases, with 6 bases left between them. Germline V gene lookup returns CDR1 DFQATT and CDR2 SNEGSKA (reference sequence). The chain's CDR3 is CSARHGNYGYTF. CDR3 DNA: TGCAGTGCTAGACACGGGAACTATGGCTACACCTTC.

Comments on this clonotype: One end of the junction varies from germline; a read error may be responsible. The chain recombines TRBV7-6 with TRBJ2-5; D uncertain. The J call is in doubt because the DNA end fits TRBJ2-7 better. The germline V gene encodes CDR1 SGHVS and CDR2 FNYEAQ. The CDR3 spans 16 residues. The CDR3 bases are TGTACCAGCAGCCAAGCTGTACAGAGCCCCTCCTACGAGCAGTACTTC. This translates into CTSSQAVQSPSYEQYF.

The J gene is TRBJ1-2, the V gene TRBV7-2; D is perhaps TRBD1 (5 bases). Germline-derived CDR1 and CDR2 are SGHTA and FQGNSA. CDR3 length: 13 amino acids. Between the trimmed V and J ends, which lost 5 bases and 13 bases, there was a span of 20 bases. The CDR3: CASSTWGTPTPTF. CDR3 nucleotides: TGTGCCAGCAGCACGTGGGGCACCCCTACCCCCACCTTC.

This clonotype was recorded at least ten times. This may come from a read error, since a much larger clone is one base off. This chain links TRBV7-2 with TRBJ1-1; maybe TRBD1 (6 bases). The V gene's germline CDR1 is SGHTA and CDR2 FQGNSA. V was pared by 4 bases and J by 13 bases, with 22 bases between. This CDR3 spans 14 amino acids. The CDR3 nucleotides are TGTGCCAGCAGCTGTCCCGGGACACTTCTGAAGCTTTTCTTT. This codes for CASSCPGTLLKLFF.

Many counts were recorded for this clonotype. This chain's CDR3 is CASSPLTDYEQYF. The CDR3 DNA sequence: TGTGCCAGCTCACCTCTGACAGACTACGAGCAGTACTTC. The chain combines TRBV18 with TRBJ2-7; perhaps TRBD1 as D (5 bases). Trimming removed 3 bases at V and 3 bases at J, with 9 bases between. CDR3 length equals 13 residues. CDR1 and CDR2 from the germline V gene are KGHSH and LQKENI.